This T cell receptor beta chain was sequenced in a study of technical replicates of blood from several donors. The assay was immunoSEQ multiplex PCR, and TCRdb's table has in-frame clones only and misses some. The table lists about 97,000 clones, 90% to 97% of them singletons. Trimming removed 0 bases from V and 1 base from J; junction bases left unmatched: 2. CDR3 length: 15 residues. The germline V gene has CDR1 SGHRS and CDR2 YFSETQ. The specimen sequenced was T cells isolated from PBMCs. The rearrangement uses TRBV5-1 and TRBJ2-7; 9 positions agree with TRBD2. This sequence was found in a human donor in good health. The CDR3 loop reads CASSLASGASYEQYF. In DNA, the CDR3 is TGCGCCAGCAGCTTGGCTAGCGGGGCGTCCTACGAGCAGTACTTC.